The 27 T cell receptor beta chains listed next were all sequenced from one sample in a study of blood T cell repertoires in COVID-19. TCRdb keeps only in-frame clones here, not all; method: immunoSEQ multiplex PCR. The data show about 440,000 clones, 70% to 90% seen once. Material for sequencing was PBMCs or T cells enriched from blood (not recorded which). These receptors originate from a woman in her late teens or twenties with acute COVID-19.

The V gene is TRBV30, the J gene TRBJ2-7, with D tentatively TRBD2 (6 bases). The V gene's germline CDR1 is GTSNPN and CDR2 SVGIG (reference sequence). The length of the CDR3 is 14 residues. Trimming stripped 0 bases from V and 1 base from J, with 10 bases between. CDR3 bases: TGTGCCTGGAGTGTAGTTAGCGGATCCTACGAGCAGTACTTC. It translates to CAWSVVSGSYEQYF. The variable domain in full, with the rest retrieved from reference TRBV30 and TRBJ2-7, is SQTIHQWPATLVQPVGSPLSLECTVEGTSNPNLYWYRQAAGRGLQLLFYSVGIGQISSEVPQNLSASRPQDRQFILSSKKLLLSDSGFYLCAWSVVSGSYEQYFGPGTRLTVT.

J is TRBJ1-4 and V is TRBV6-5, with D perhaps TRBD1 (5 bases). This CDR3 region has 14 residues. Per germline, CDR1 MNHEY and CDR2 SVGAGI. Trimming left V 2 bases short and J 4 bases short, with 8 bases between. The CDR3 loop is CASSYSRDNEKLFF. The DNA for the CDR3 is TGTGCCAGCAGTTACAGCAGGGATAATGAAAAACTGTTTTTT.

The chain uses TRBV5-1 and TRBJ2-5; 14 bases line up with TRBD2. The length of the CDR3 is 16 residues. With V trimmed by 4 bases and J by 4 bases, 6 bases remained unmatched. Germline loops: CDR1 SGHRS, CDR2 YFSETQ. For the CDR3, the DNA is TGCGCCAGCAGCCAAGAAGGGACTAGCGGGGGAGAGACCCAGTACTTC. Translation: CASSQEGTSGGETQYF.

The chain recombines TRBV6-5 with TRBJ1-2, with unresolved D. This CDR3 has 12 residues. V was pared by 6 bases and J by 5 bases, with 10 bases between. Germline V gene lookup returns CDR1 MNHEY and CDR2 SVGAGI. The DNA for the CDR3 is TGTGCCAGCAGGGAGGGTTGGTATGGCTACACCTTC. This gives the protein CASREGWYGYTF.

J is TRBJ1-4 and V is TRBV7-9, with 7 bases fitting TRBD1. There are 13 residues in the CDR3. Germline values: CDR1 SEHNR, CDR2 FQNEAQ (reference sequence). The J segment lost 5 bases and the V segment lost 9 bases, leaving 6 bases of the junction unmatched. The DNA for the CDR3 is TGTGCCAGTAAGGGGGACAGAAATGAAAAACTGTTTTTT. Translated: CASKGDRNEKLFF.

The chain links TRBV6-5 to TRBJ2-7, with TRBD1 as a possible D gene (6 bases). Per the germline V gene, CDR1 is MNHEY and CDR2 is SVGAGI. The CDR3 runs to 16 residues. The V end lost 0 bases, the J end lost 3 bases, and 15 bases lay between the germline ends. CDR3 bases: TGTGCCAGCAGTTACTCGACAGGTGGAGGAGGCTACGAGCAGTACTTC. This translates into CASSYSTGGGGYEQYF.

Only one count was recorded for this clone. The V call is TRBV6-5, the J call TRBJ1-2, with D hard to call. CDR3 size: 12 residues. Germline assignment: CDR1 MNHEY and CDR2 SVGAGI. Trimming took 6 bases from V and 3 from J, leaving 8 bases between them. CDR3 sequence reads: CASRGTHYGYTF. The CDR3 DNA reads as TGTGCCAGCAGGGGCACCCACTATGGCTACACCTTC.

The V and J genes are TRBV3-1 (or the pseudogene TRBV3-2) and TRBJ2-7; 9 bases fit TRBD1. This CDR3 comprises 15 residues. J lost 6 bases, V lost 3 bases, and 9 bases had no gene match. Looked up from germline, CDR1 is LGHDT and CDR2 is YNNKEL (reference sequence). CDR3 residues: CASSQEGQGIGEQYF. In DNA, the CDR3 is TGTGCCAGCAGCCAGGAAGGACAGGGGATAGGCGAGCAGTACTTC.

The rearrangement links TRBV5-1 to TRBJ2-3; the D gene is possibly TRBD1 (6 bases). The ends were cut back, 4 bases at V and 0 bases at J, with 15 bases in the middle. Germline CDR1 is SGHRS and CDR2 is YFSETQ. CDR3 length: 16 residues. CDR3 residues: CASSPDGGGSTDTQYF. The CDR3 DNA reads TGCGCCAGCAGCCCGGATGGTGGGGGCAGCACAGATACGCAGTATTTT.

The chain joins TRBV2 to TRBJ1-1; 9 nucleotides match TRBD1. This CDR3 is built from 15 residues. Germline trimming cut 8 bases from V and 0 bases from J; bases unmatched to any gene: 7. Germline V gives CDR1 SNHLY, CDR2 FYNNEI. The CDR3 DNA sequence: TGTGCCAGCCGGGGACAGGGACCAATGAACACTGAAGCTTTCTTT. It yields the protein CASRGQGPMNTEAFF. The full variable domain, completed using reference TRBV2 and TRBJ1-1, is EPEVTQTPSHQVTQMGQEVILRCVPISNHLYFYWYRQILGQKVEFLVSFYNNEISEKSEIFDDQFSVERPDGSNFTLKIRSTKLEDSAMYFCASRGQGPMNTEAFFGQGTRLTVV.

V is TRBV4-3 and J is TRBJ2-5; D not resolved. Trimming stripped 1 base from V and 1 base from J, with 7 bases between. Germline CDR1 reads LGHNA; CDR2 reads YSLEER. The CDR3 runs 14 residues. CDR3 DNA sequence: TGCGCCAGCAGCCAAGGGCCAGGCCAAGAGACCCAGTACTTC. This translates into CASSQGPGQETQYF.

The rearrangement uses TRBV6-5 and TRBJ1-1; tentatively, D is TRBD1 (6 bases). The CDR3 length is 13 residues. Germline V gene data show CDR1 as MNHEY and CDR2 as SVGAGI. Trimming cost V 10 bases and J 2 bases, with 14 bases left between them. The DNA of the CDR3 is TGTGCCACCCTTGGGGACACTAACACTGAAGCTTTCTTT. Protein sequence: CATLGDTNTEAFF.

The genes are TRBV28 and TRBJ1-2, with TRBD1 as a possible D gene (5 bases). Germline assignment: CDR1 MDHEN and CDR2 SYDVKM. V dropped 6 bases and J dropped 8 bases, with 19 bases sitting between them. The CDR3 covers 14 residues. CDR3 loop: CASSLRRQTLGYTF. The CDR3 coding sequence is TGTGCCAGCAGCCTCCGTAGACAGACTTTAGGCTACACCTTC.

The V call is TRBV6-5, the J call TRBJ2-1, with D possibly TRBD1 on 6 matching bases. Per germline, CDR1 MNHEY and CDR2 SVGAGI. The V end was cut by 6 bases, the J end by 2 bases, with 14 bases between. This CDR3 spans 15 amino acids. The CDR3 DNA follows: TGTGCCAGCAGCCGGGACACCGCTACCTACAATGAGCAGTTCTTC. As protein: CASSRDTATYNEQFF.

The chain joins TRBV19 to TRBJ1-1; maybe TRBD1 (5 bases). This CDR3 spans 14 amino acids. Per germline, CDR1 LNHDA and CDR2 SQIVND (reference sequence). The V and J ends lost 5 bases and 2 bases respectively, with 12 bases between them. CDR3 nucleotides: TGTGCCAGTAGTCTGGGTAGGGGAAACACTGAAGCTTTCTTT. The encoded protein is CASSLGRGNTEAFF.

The table lists this clone with a few counts. CDR3 nucleotide sequence: TGTGCCAGCACCCAACAGGGTTCCTATGGCTACACCTTC. It specifies CASTQQGSYGYTF. The rearrangement uses TRBV28 and TRBJ1-2; D is perhaps TRBD1 (6 bases). Per the germline V gene, CDR1 is MDHEN and CDR2 is SYDVKM. The CDR3 length is 13 residues. V shed 7 bases and J shed 4 bases, with 13 bases lying between them.

The gene calls are TRBV15 and TRBJ1-5; the match to TRBD1 covers 7 bases. The CDR3 spans 13 residues. Germline trimming cut 8 bases from V and 5 bases from J; bases unmatched to any gene: 6. CDR1 is LNHNV, CDR2 YYDKDF, per germline (reference sequence). For the CDR3, the DNA is TGTGCCACCCAGACAGGGCGCGATCAGCCCCAGCATTTT. Encoded protein: CATQTGRDQPQHF.

The genes are TRBV19 and TRBJ2-1, with TRBD2 matching over 11 bases. The ends lost 6 bases at V and 0 bases at J; junction bases unmatched: 13. CDR1 and CDR2 (germline): LNHDA, SQIVND (reference sequence). The CDR3 has 19 amino acids. For the CDR3, the DNA is TGTGCCAGTAGCCCCGCCCCCGGGACTAGCGGCCTCTCCTACAATGAGCAGTTCTTC. It translates to CASSPAPGTSGLSYNEQFF.

The genes are TRBV27 and TRBJ1-2, with D tentatively TRBD1 (5 bases). The V and J ends lost 5 bases and 5 bases respectively, with 12 bases between them. Per germline, CDR1 MNHEY and CDR2 SMNVEV (reference sequence). This CDR3 comprises 13 residues. CDR3 bases: TGTGCCAGCAGTCACCGGGGGGAGTATGGCTACACCTTC. This encodes CASSHRGEYGYTF.

The chain uses TRBV10-3 and TRBJ1-2, with D uncertain. The CDR3 is made up of 13 amino acids. The V and J ends lost 0 bases and 3 bases respectively, with 5 bases between them. Germline values: CDR1 ENHRY, CDR2 SYGVKD. The CDR3 nucleotides read TGTGCCATCAGTGAGTCTGTAGACTATGGCTACACCTTC. Its protein product is CAISESVDYGYTF.

The CDR3 DNA is TGCAGCGTTGGCTACCGGGACTGGCATGCCGAGCAGTACTTC. Amino acid sequence: CSVGYRDWHAEQYF. The rearrangement joins TRBV29-1 to TRBJ2-7; perhaps TRBD2 as D (6 bases). Trimming took 4 bases from V and 6 from J, leaving 19 bases between them. CDR3 length: 14 residues. CDR1 SQVTM and CDR2 ANQGSEA come from the germline V gene.

The V call is TRBV6-2 or TRBV6-3, the J call TRBJ2-1; the D gene is possibly TRBD1 (6 bases). V was cut by 7 bases and J by 0 bases, with 13 bases left in between. Germline lookup yields CDR1 MNHEY and CDR2 SVGEGT. This CDR3 is 15 amino acids long. The CDR3 nucleotides are TGTGCCAGCAACCCGGGACACAGCTCCTACAATGAGCAGTTCTTC. Translation gives CASNPGHSSYNEQFF.

This chain connects TRBV16 to TRBJ1-5; 7 positions agree with TRBD1. The V gene's germline CDR1 is KGHSY and CDR2 FQNENV. V lost 4 bases to trimming and J lost 2 bases; unmatched junction nucleotides: 8. This CDR3 is built from 16 residues. The CDR3 DNA reads TGTGCCAGCAGCCGCTCCCGGGACAGCCGCAATCAGCCCCAGCATTTT. It translates to CASSRSRDSRNQPQHF.

The V gene is TRBV9, the J gene TRBJ1-4; the D gene is possibly TRBD1 (5 bases). The length of the CDR3 is 15 residues. V was shortened by 3 bases and J by 5 bases, with 14 bases between the two germline ends. Germline assignment: CDR1 SGDLS and CDR2 YYNGEE. CDR3 region: CASSAQWGNNEKLFF. The DNA for the CDR3 is TGTGCCAGCAGCGCGCAGTGGGGCAACAATGAAAAACTGTTTTTT.

This chain connects TRBV28 to TRBJ2-7, with D tentatively TRBD1 (5 bases). This CDR3 comprises 14 residues. Germline CDR1 is MDHEN and CDR2 is SYDVKM. V lost 2 bases and J lost 5, with 13 bases in between. This chain's CDR3 is CASSLPGSVNEQYF. The CDR3 DNA sequence: TGTGCCAGCAGTTTACCAGGGTCAGTGAACGAGCAGTACTTC.

This clone was recorded only once. The chain employs TRBV2 and TRBJ2-3, with a tentative D call TRBD1 (5 bases). The CDR3 extends over 16 amino acids. V dropped 6 bases and J dropped 0 bases, with 16 bases sitting between them. CDR1 is SNHLY, CDR2 FYNNEI, per germline. The CDR3 loop reads CASRPTDWSSTDTQYF. CDR3 in DNA: TGTGCCAGCAGGCCGACAGACTGGTCTAGCACAGATACGCAGTATTTT.

The rearrangement joins TRBV2 to TRBJ2-5, with TRBD2 matching over 9 bases. V trimming: 4 bases; J trimming: 1 base; junction bases outside the gene matches: 4. The CDR3 covers 15 residues. Germline V gene sequence: CDR1 SNHLY, CDR2 FYNNEI. In DNA form, the CDR3 reads TGTGCCAGCAGTGCCCTAGCGGGGTTCCAAGAGACCCAGTACTTC. Translating gives CASSALAGFQETQYF.